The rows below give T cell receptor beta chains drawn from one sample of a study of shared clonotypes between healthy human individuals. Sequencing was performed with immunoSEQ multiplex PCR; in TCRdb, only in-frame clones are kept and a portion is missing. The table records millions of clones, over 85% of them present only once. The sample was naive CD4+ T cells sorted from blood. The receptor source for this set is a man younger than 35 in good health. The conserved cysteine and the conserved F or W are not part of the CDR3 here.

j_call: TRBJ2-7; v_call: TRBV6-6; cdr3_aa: ASSKTSGSAYEQY
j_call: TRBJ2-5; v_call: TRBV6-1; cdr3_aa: ASSERGLASGETQY
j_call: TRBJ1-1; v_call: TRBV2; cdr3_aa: ASSGEGPTEAF
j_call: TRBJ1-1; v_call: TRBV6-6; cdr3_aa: ASSLDRGEAF
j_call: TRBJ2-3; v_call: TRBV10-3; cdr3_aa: AIGGRSTDTQY
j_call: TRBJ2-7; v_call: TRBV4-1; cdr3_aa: ASSQVGPLSYEQY
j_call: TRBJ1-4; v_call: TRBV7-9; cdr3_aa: ASSWAGPTNEKLF
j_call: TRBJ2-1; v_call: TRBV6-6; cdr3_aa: ASSDWDDNEQF
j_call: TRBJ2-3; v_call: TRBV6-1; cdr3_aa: ASSAIGFSEDTQY
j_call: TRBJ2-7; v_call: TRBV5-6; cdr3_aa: ASSYTSGWDYEQY
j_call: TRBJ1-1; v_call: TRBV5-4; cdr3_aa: ASSFGGTDRGLQPQAF
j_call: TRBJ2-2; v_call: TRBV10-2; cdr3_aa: ASSGLAGALPGELF
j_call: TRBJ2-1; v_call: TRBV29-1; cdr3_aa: SVGGLAGNNEQF
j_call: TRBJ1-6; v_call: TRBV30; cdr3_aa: AWCRDLNSPLH
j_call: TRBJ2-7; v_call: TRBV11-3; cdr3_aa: ASSRGLAGKYEQY
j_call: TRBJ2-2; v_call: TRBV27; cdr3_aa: ASSFGHRTGELF
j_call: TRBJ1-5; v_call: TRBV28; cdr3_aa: ASSFFDQPQH
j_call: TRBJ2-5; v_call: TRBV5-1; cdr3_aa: ASSLGSQGLLQETQY
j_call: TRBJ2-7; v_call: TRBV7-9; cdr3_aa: ASSSTSGGQSSYEQY
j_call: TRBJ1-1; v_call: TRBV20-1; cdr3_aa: SARHNTEAF
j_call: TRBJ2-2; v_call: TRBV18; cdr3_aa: ASSPIGSSNTGELF
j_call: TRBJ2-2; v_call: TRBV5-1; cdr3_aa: ASNPRTGWSGELF
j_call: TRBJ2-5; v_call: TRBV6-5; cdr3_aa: ASSYSWTGETQY
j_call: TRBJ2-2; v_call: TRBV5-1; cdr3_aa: ASSSKDNTNTGELF
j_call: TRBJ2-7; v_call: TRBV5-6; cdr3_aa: ASSLQQGFSYEQY
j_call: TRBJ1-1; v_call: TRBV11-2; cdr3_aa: ASSLRPGGATEAF
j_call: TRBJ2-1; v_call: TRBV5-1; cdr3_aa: ASSDILQRETYNEQF
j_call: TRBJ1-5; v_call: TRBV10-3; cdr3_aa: AISESPNTDQPQH
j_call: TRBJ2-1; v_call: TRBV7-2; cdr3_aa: ASSLRGASGIYNEQF
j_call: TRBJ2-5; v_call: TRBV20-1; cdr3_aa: SAKREETQY
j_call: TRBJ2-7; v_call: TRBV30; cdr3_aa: AWAGQFEQY
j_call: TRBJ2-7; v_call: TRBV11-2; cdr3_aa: ASSLDDNRGQKQY
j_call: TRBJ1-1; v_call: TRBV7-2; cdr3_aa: ASSLEAGVEAF
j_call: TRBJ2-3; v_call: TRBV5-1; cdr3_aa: ASSLKSLTGQLTDTQY
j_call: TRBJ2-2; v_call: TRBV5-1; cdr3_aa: ASHSSGTGGTGELF
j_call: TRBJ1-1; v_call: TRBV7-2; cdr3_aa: ASSLEGTRNTEAF
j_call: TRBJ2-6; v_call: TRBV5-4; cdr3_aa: ASSLAGRYSGANVLT
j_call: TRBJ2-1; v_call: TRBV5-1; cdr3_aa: ASSLGPAGAGNEQF
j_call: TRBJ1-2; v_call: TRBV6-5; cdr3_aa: ASGQTEAGYGYT
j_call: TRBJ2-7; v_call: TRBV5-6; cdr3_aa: ASSPTGQVSQEQY
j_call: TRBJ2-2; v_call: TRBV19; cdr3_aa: ASSRDGNTGELF
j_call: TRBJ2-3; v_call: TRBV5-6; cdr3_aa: ASSLLILGLKTQY
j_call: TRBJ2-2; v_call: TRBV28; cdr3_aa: ASRVPGTGELF
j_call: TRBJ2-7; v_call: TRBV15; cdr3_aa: ATSLAGGYEQY
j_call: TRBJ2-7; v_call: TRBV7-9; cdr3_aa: ASSFQGTKTYEQY
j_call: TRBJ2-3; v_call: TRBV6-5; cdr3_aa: ASSYLGQGTDTQY
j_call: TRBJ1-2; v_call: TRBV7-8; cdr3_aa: ASSSQGTFGYGYT
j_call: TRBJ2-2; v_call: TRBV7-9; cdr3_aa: ASRFTGGSAGELF
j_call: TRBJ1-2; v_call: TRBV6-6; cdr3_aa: ASSFGTGNYGYT
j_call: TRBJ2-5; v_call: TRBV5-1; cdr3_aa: ASSLGGVQETQY
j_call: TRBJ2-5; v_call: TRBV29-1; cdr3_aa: SADPQTQY
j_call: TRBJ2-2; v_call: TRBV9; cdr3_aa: ASRPTGVNTGELF
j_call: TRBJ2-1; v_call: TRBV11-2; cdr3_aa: ASSLEAPLAGGPENNEQF
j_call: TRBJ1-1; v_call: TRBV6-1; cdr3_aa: ASRAGTGGTEAF
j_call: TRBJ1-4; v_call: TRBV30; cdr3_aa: AWSVLVLEKLF